This TCR beta chain is from a study of early T cells in non-severe SARS-CoV-2 infection. About the research overall: Bulk RNA from unsorted whole blood was sequenced; chains were unpaired.

Individual cDNA molecules carried attached unique molecular identifiers. Each CDR3 protein is one row after TCRdb ran MiXCR on the 5' RACE reads. In the table there are tens of thousands of distinct CDR3 sequences, around 7% of which are singletons. Germline lookup yields CDR1 SQVTM and CDR2 ANQGSEA. This CDR3 is 14 amino acids long. Trimming at V came to 6 bases and at J to 4 bases, leaving 7 bases not matched to a gene. This clonotype was seen at least ten times. This chain uses TRBV29-1 with TRBJ2-1; TRBD1 matches 9 bases. The sample was whole blood. The sequence was obtained from an adult who was a healthcare worker with PCR-confirmed SARS-CoV-2 infection or an uninfected control (not recorded which). CDR3 region: CSVSGQGLYNEQFF. CDR3 sequence (DNA): TGCAGCGTCTCAGGACAGGGGTTGTACAATGAGCAGTTCTTC.